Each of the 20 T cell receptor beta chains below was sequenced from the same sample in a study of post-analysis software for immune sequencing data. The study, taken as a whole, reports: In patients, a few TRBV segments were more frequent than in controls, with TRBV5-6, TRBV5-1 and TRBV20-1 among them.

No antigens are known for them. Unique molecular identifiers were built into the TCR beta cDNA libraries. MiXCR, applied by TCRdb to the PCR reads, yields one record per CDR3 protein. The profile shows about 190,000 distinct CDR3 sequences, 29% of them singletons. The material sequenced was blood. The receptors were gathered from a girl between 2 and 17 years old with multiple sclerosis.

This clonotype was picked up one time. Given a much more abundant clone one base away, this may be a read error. CDR3 bases: TGCAGTGCTATTGAGGGGCGGGCCCATCAGCCCCAGCATTTT. Protein product: CSAIEGRAHQPQHF. This chain joins TRBV20-1 and TRBJ1-5; D might be TRBD1 (5 bases). The CDR3 loop spans 14 amino acids. V was trimmed by 4 bases and J by 5 bases, leaving 15 bases between them. CDR1 DFQATT and CDR2 SNEGSKA come from the germline V gene (reference sequence).

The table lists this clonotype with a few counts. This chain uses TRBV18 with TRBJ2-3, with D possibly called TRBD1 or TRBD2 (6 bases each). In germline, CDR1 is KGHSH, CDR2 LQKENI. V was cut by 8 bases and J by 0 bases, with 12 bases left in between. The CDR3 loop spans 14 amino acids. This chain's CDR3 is CASDRGTSTDTQYF. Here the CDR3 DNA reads TGTGCCAGCGACCGGGGGACAAGCACAGATACGCAGTATTTT.

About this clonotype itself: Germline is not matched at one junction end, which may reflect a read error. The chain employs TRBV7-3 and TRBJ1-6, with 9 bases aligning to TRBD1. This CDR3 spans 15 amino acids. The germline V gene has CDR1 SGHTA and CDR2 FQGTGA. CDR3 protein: CANSLQGQGNSPLHF. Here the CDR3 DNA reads TGTGCCAACAGCCTTCAGGGACAGGGAAATTCACCCCTCCACTTT. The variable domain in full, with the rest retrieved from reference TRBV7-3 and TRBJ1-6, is GAGVSQTPSNKVTEKGKYVELRCDPISGHTALYWYRQSLGQGPEFLIYFQGTGAADDSGLPNDRFFAVRPEGSVSTLKIQRTERGDSAVYLCANSLQGQGNSPLHFGNGTRLTVT.

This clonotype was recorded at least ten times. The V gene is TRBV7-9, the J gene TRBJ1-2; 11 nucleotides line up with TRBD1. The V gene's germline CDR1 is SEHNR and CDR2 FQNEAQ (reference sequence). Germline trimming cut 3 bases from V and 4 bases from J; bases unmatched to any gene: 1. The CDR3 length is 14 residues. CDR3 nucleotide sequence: TGTGCCAGCAGCTTTGGACAGGGGGCCTATGGCTACACCTTC. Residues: CASSFGQGAYGYTF. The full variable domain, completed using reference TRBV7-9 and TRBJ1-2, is DTGVSQNPRHKITKRGQNVTFRCDPISEHNRLYWYRQTLGQGPEFLTYFQNEAQLEKSRLLSDRFSAERPKGSFSTLEIQRTEQGDSAMYLCASSFGQGAYGYTFGSGTRLTVV.

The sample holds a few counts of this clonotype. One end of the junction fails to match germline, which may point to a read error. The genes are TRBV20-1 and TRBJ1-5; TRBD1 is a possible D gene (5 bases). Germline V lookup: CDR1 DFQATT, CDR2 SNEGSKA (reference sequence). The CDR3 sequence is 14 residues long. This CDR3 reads CGARDVNSNQPQHF. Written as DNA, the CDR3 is TGCGGTGCTAGGGACGTCAATAGCAATCAGCCCCAGCATTTT.

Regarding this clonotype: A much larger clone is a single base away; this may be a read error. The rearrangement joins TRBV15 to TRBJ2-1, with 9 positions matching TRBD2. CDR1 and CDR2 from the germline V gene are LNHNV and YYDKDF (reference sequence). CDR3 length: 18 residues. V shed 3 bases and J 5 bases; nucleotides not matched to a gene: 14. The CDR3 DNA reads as TGTGCCACCAGCAGGAATTCTGGGTTAGCGGGAGTAGACAATGAGCAGTTCTTC. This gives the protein CATSRNSGLAGVDNEQFF.

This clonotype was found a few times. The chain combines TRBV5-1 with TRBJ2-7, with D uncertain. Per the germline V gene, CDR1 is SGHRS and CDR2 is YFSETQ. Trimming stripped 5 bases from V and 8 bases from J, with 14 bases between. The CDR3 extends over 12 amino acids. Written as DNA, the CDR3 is TGCGCCAGCAGTTACGATCGTGGACAGCAGTACTTC. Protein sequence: CASSYDRGQQYF. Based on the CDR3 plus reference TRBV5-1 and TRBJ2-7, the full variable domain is KAGVTQTPRYLIKTRGQQVTLSCSPISGHRSVSWYQQTPGQGLQFLFEYFSETQRNKGNFPGRFSGRQFSNSRSEMNVSTLELGDSALYLCASSYDRGQQYFGPGTRLTVT.

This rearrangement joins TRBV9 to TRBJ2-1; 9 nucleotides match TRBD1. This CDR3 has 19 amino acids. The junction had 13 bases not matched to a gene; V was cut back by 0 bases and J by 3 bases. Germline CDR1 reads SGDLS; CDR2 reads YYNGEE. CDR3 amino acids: CASSVEGQGIIIFYNEQFF. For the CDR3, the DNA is TGTGCCAGCAGCGTAGAGGGACAGGGAATAATAATCTTCTACAATGAGCAGTTCTTC.

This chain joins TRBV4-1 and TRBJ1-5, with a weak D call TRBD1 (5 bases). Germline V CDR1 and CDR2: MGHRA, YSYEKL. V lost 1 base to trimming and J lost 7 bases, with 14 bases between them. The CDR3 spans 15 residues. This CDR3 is CASSQGAGDGQPQHF. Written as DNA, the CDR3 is TGCGCCAGCAGCCAAGGCGCTGGGGACGGGCAGCCCCAGCATTTT.

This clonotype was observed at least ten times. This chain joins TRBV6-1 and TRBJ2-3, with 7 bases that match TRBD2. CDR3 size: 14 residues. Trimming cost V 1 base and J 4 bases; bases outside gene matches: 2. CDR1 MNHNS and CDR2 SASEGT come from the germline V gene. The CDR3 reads CASSEGGGADTQYF. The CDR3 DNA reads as TGTGCCAGCAGTGAAGGCGGGGGAGCAGATACGCAGTATTTT.

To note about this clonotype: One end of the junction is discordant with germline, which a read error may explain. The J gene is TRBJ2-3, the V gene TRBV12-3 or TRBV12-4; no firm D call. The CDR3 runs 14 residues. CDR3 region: CASSPPDRADTEYF. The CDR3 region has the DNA TGTGCCAGCAGTCCCCCGGACCGCGCAGATACGGAGTATTTT.

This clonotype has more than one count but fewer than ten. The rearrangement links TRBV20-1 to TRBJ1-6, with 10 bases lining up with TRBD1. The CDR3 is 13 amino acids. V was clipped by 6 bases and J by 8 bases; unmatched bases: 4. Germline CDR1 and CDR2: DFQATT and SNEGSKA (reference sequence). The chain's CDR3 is CSAGTGVHSPLHF. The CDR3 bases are TGCAGTGCGGGGACAGGGGTGCATTCACCCCTCCACTTT.

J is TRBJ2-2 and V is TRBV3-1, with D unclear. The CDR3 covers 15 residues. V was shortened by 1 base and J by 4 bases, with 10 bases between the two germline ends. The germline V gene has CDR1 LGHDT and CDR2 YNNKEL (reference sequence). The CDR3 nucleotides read TGTGCCAGCAGCCAAGGGGGTTATGGCACCGGGGAGCTGTTTTTT. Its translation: CASSQGGYGTGELFF.

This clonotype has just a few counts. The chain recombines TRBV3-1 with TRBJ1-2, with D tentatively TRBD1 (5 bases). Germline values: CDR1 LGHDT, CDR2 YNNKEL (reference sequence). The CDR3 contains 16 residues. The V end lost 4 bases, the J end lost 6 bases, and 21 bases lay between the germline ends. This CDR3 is CASSPYTSGRGNGYTF. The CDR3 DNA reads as TGTGCCAGCAGCCCTTACACGTCGGGACGGGGTAATGGCTACACCTTC.

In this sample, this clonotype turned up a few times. The DNA for the CDR3 is TGCGCCAGCATGAACGGTAACACCGGGGAGCTGTTTTTT. Its protein product is CASMNGNTGELFF. V usage is TRBV5-1 and J usage is TRBJ2-2; D unclear. This CDR3 contains 13 residues. The germline V gene has CDR1 SGHRS and CDR2 YFSETQ. Trimming stripped 6 bases from V and 2 bases from J, with 8 bases between. Full variable domain (remainder filled in from reference TRBV5-1 and TRBJ2-2): KAGVTQTPRYLIKTRGQQVTLSCSPISGHRSVSWYQQTPGQGLQFLFEYFSETQRNKGNFPGRFSGRQFSNSRSEMNVSTLELGDSALYLCASMNGNTGELFFGEGSRLTVL.

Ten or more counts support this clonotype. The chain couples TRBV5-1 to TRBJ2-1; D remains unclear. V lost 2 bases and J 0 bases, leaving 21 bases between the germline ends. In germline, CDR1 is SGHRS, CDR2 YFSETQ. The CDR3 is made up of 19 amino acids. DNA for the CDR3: TGCGCCAGCAGCTTTTGGGCAGTCGCTCGGATGAACTCCTACAATGAGCAGTTCTTC. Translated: CASSFWAVARMNSYNEQFF.

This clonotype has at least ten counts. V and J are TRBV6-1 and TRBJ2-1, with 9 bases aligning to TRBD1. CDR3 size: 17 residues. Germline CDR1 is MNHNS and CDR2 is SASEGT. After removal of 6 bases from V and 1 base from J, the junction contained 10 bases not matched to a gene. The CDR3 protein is CASSPGQGRISYNEQFF. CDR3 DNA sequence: TGTGCCAGCAGCCCTGGACAGGGGAGGATTTCCTACAATGAGCAGTTCTTC.

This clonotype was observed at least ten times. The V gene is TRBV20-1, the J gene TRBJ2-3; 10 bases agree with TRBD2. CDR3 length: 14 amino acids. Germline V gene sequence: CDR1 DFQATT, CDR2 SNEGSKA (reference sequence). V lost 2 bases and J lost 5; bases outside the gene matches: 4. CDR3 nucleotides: TGCAGTGCTAGACGTCCTAGCGGGGGAGATACGCAGTATTTT. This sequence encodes CSARRPSGGDTQYF.

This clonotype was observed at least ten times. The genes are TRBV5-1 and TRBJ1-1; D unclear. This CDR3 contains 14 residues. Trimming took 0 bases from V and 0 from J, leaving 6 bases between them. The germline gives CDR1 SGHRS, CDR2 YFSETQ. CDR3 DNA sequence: TGCGCCAGCAGCTTGGACACGATGAACACTGAAGCTTTCTTT. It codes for CASSLDTMNTEAFF.

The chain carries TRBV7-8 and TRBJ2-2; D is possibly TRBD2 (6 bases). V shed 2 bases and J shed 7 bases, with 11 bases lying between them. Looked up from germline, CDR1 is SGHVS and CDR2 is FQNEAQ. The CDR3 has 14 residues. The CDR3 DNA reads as TGTGCCAGCAGCTTAAGGGAGGCTCTCGGGGAGCTGTTTTTT. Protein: CASSLREALGELFF. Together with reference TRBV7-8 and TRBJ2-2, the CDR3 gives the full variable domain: GAGVSQSPRYKVAKRGQDVALRCDPISGHVSLFWYQQALGQGPEFLTYFQNEAQLDKSGLPSDRFFAERPEGSVSTLKIQRTQQEDSAVYLCASSLREALGELFFGEGSRLTVL.